The clone carrying this T cell receptor beta chain turned up a few times. CDR1 LGHDT and CDR2 YNNKEL come from the germline V gene (reference sequence). Trimming took off 1 base at V and 10 bases at J, with 6 bases between the two ends. The CDR3 spans 11 residues. The data stem from a study of T-cell memory formation after mild COVID-19. TCRdb redid the calling of the 5' RACE reads with MiXCR, one entry per CDR3 protein. Of about 430,000 distinct CDR3 sequences in the sample, about 24% were seen once. The rearrangement links TRBV3-1 to TRBJ2-3; D possibly matches TRBD1 or TRBD2 (5 bases each). The source of this sequence is an adult woman who had mild COVID-19 (a few samples of this study predate the infection). Cell type and time point are not known. Sequenced input: PBMCs or a T cell subset sorted from them (not recorded which). CDR3 in amino acids: CASSQGDPQYF. The CDR3 DNA follows: TGTGCCAGCAGCCAAGGGGACCCGCAGTATTTT.